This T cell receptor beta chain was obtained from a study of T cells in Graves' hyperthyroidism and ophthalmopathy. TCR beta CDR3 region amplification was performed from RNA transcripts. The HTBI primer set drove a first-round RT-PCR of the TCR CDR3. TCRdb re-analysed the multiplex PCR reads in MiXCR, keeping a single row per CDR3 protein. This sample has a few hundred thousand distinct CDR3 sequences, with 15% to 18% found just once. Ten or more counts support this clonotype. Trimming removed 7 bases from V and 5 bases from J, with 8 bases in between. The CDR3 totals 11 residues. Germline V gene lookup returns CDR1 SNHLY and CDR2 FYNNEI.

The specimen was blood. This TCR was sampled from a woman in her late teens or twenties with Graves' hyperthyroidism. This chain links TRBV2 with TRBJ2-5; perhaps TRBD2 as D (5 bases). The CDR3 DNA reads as TGTGCCAGCACCCCGGGGGAGACCCAGTACTTC. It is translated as CASTPGETQYF.